The 16 T cell receptor beta chains listed next were all sequenced from one sample in a study of shared clonotypes between healthy human individuals. Assay used: immunoSEQ multiplex PCR; TCRdb lists only in-frame clones, some missing. Of some 2.3 million clones listed, about 92% are singletons. Sample: naive CD4+ T cells from PBMCs. The subset denotes: CD45RA+ positively selected. These receptor sequences come from a young man in good health. Some clones in this sample may be carry-over from other donors' samples.

The count of this clone is one. This chain links TRBV28 with TRBJ1-1; tentatively, D is TRBD1 (5 bases). Per germline, CDR1 MDHEN and CDR2 SYDVKM. The ends were cut back, 8 bases at V and 0 bases at J, with 16 bases in the middle. The CDR3 runs 15 residues. The CDR3 protein is CASRPGGGMNTEAFF. Here the CDR3 DNA reads TGTGCCAGCCGGCCTGGGGGGGGGATGAACACTGAAGCTTTCTTT.

The chain joins TRBV5-1 to TRBJ2-1; D call uncertain. The V end lost 0 bases, the J end lost 0 bases, and 10 bases lay between the germline ends. There are 16 residues in the CDR3. Germline V CDR1 and CDR2: SGHRS, YFSETQ. For the CDR3, the DNA is TGCGCCAGCAGCTTGGACCCCCAGACCTCCTACAATGAGCAGTTCTTC. Protein: CASSLDPQTSYNEQFF. Combining the CDR3 with reference TRBV5-1 and TRBJ2-1 gives the whole variable domain KAGVTQTPRYLIKTRGQQVTLSCSPISGHRSVSWYQQTPGQGLQFLFEYFSETQRNKGNFPGRFSGRQFSNSRSEMNVSTLELGDSALYLCASSLDPQTSYNEQFFGPGTRLTVL.

The J gene is TRBJ2-1, the V gene TRBV6-9; 9 bases align to TRBD2. V shed 8 bases, J shed 0 bases, and the junction held 8 bases outside the gene matches. In germline, CDR1 is MNHGY, CDR2 SVAAGI. CDR3 length: 16 residues. The CDR3 nucleotides are TGTGCCAGCTCCTACCAGCGGGGGGACTCCTACAATGAGCAGTTCTTC. Translation gives CASSYQRGDSYNEQFF.

J is TRBJ2-7 and V is TRBV27; 7 bases are shared with TRBD2. V lost 0 bases, J lost 3 bases, and 8 bases stayed unmatched. The CDR3 loop spans 16 amino acids. Germline lookup yields CDR1 MNHEY and CDR2 SMNVEV (reference sequence). The CDR3 sequence: CASSLSVGEGIYEQYF. The CDR3 bases are TGTGCCAGCAGTTTATCGGTGGGGGAGGGGATCTACGAGCAGTACTTC.

The chain uses TRBV18 and TRBJ2-5; 9 positions match TRBD1. The CDR3 contains 15 residues. With V trimmed by 3 bases and J by 5 bases, 7 bases remained unmatched. CDR1 KGHSH and CDR2 LQKENI come from the germline V gene. In DNA form, the CDR3 reads TGTGCCAGCTCACCTGGACAGGGGAGTAGGGAGACCCAGTACTTC. It codes for CASSPGQGSRETQYF.

The chain has TRBV5-6 and TRBJ1-3, with D possibly matching TRBD1 (5 bases). Germline CDR1 is SGHDT and CDR2 is YYEEEE. Trimming removed 1 base from V and 4 bases from J, with 9 bases in between. The CDR3 has 14 amino acids. The CDR3 protein is CASSLRGLGNTIYF. CDR3 nucleotides: TGTGCCAGCAGCTTGCGGGGACTCGGAAACACCATATATTTT.

The CDR3 coding sequence is TGTGCCAGCAGTTTAAGGGACAGGGTTCGCGAGCAGTACTTC. It is translated as CASSLRDRVREQYF. The chain carries TRBV27 and TRBJ2-7, with 9 bases identical to TRBD1. The V gene's germline CDR1 is MNHEY and CDR2 SMNVEV (reference sequence). The CDR3 totals 14 residues. The J segment lost 6 bases and the V segment lost 2 bases, leaving 5 bases of the junction unmatched.

CDR3: CASRQTAEANYGYTF. The CDR3 nucleotides read TGTGCCAGTAGACAGACGGCCGAAGCTAACTATGGCTACACCTTC. This chain joins TRBV19 and TRBJ1-2; no clear D gene. Trimming stripped 6 bases from V and 0 bases from J, with 14 bases between. Germline loops: CDR1 LNHDA, CDR2 SQIVND (reference sequence). The CDR3 is made up of 15 amino acids.

The J gene is TRBJ2-5, the V gene TRBV5-1; D is perhaps TRBD1 or TRBD2 (5 bases each). CDR1 SGHRS and CDR2 YFSETQ come from the germline V gene. CDR3 size: 16 residues. The V end was cut by 0 bases, the J end by 7 bases, with 19 bases between. In nucleotides, the CDR3 is TGCGCCAGCAGCTTGGGGGCCGGGCTTGAGGGGCGGACCCAGTACTTC. It codes for CASSLGAGLEGRTQYF.

The J gene is TRBJ2-1, the V gene TRBV9; D assignment may be TRBD1 or TRBD2 (5 bases each). Germline lookup yields CDR1 SGDLS and CDR2 YYNGEE. The length of the CDR3 is 15 residues. Trimming left V 3 bases short and J 8 bases short, with 18 bases between. CDR3 DNA: TGTGCCAGCAGCGCCCGGGACCATGTGGGGGATGAGCAGTTCTTC. Protein product: CASSARDHVGDEQFF.

The chain is built from TRBV7-2 and TRBJ2-2; 9 nucleotides match TRBD2. Germline V CDR1 and CDR2: SGHTA, FQGNSA. The CDR3 runs to 16 residues. V lost 0 bases to trimming and J lost 9 bases; unmatched junction nucleotides: 8. The CDR3 nucleotides are TGTGCCAGCAGCTTAGCGCGGGCTAGCGGGACTCGGGAGCTGTTTTTT. Translated, it gives CASSLARASGTRELFF.

This clone was seen a single time. This chain links TRBV6-1 with TRBJ2-7; D gene unclear. Deletions cut 8 bases from V and 6 bases from J, with 17 bases between. The CDR3 runs to 13 residues. The germline CDR1 and CDR2 sequences are MNHNS and SASEGT. The CDR3 coding sequence is TGTGCCAGCGAAACTATGGCGAGGCGCGAGCAGTACTTC. Its translation: CASETMARREQYF.

The gene calls are TRBV7-3 and TRBJ2-2, with D perhaps TRBD2 (5 bases). The CDR3 is 15 residues long. Germline V gene data show CDR1 as SGHTA and CDR2 as FQGTGA. V was trimmed by 3 bases and J by 4 bases, leaving 12 bases between them. The CDR3 DNA sequence: TGTGCCAGCAGCTTTGAGGGTTCGGTCACCGGGGAGCTGTTTTTT. It translates to CASSFEGSVTGELFF.

The rearrangement links TRBV29-1 to TRBJ1-3, with a possible D match to TRBD1 (6 bases). Trimming pared 7 bases from V and 4 bases from J, leaving 17 bases between. The CDR3 sequence is 14 residues long. Germline V CDR1 and CDR2: SQVTM, ANQGSEA. The CDR3 sequence: CSGDYRAPGNTIYF. In nucleotides, the CDR3 is TGCAGCGGGGATTACAGGGCTCCCGGAAACACCATATATTTT.

The chain employs TRBV5-6 and TRBJ2-3; 7 nucleotides line up with TRBD2. V gave up 1 base and J gave up 6 bases; unmatched junction bases: 5. The CDR3 is made up of 14 amino acids. Germline V CDR1 and CDR2: SGHDT, YYEEEE. CDR3 sequence reads: CASSLNLGGDTQYF. The CDR3 nucleotides read TGTGCCAGCAGCTTGAACCTGGGAGGGGATACGCAGTATTTT.

The rearrangement joins TRBV5-5 to TRBJ2-7, with 7 bases fitting TRBD1. Per germline, CDR1 SGHKS and CDR2 YYEKEE (reference sequence). V was clipped by 4 bases and J by 4 bases; unmatched bases: 11. CDR3 length: 15 residues. The CDR3 nucleotides are TGTGCCAGCAGCCCTACAGGGGCTACGGGGTACGAGCAGTACTTC. This sequence encodes CASSPTGATGYEQYF.